This TCR beta chain originates from a study of CD8+ T cells in alopecia areata listed by TCRdb under 2018. Notes on the research overall: The treated patients took part in an open-label pilot trial in which moderate-to-severe alopecia areata was treated with oral tofacitinib at 5 to 10 mg twice daily. Tofacitinib was administered for 6 to 18 months, and 6 months of follow-up off drug were then conducted to assess delayed response and recurrence. In treated patients, disease severity was measured using the SALT score, which gives the percentage of scalp surface area affected. High-throughput TCRbeta sequencing was used to examine T cell clonal expansion in alopecia areata in both the C3H/HeJ mouse model and human patients. Scalp tissue and sorted CD4+ and CD8+ peripheral blood T cells from patchy and totalis/universalis alopecia areata patients and from healthy controls were covered by human TCRbeta sequencing. Biopsies were taken from tofacitinib-treated patients at baseline and at 4 and 24 weeks of treatment, and a later scalp biopsy was taken in several of the tofacitinib-treated patients. Scalp clonality was compared among normal scalp (n=4), patchy alopecia areata scalp (n=8), and alopecia totalis/universalis scalp (n=8). RNA came from the PAXgene miRNA kit for fixed scalp, the miRNeasy kit for PBMCs, and the RNeasy kit for mouse skin. immunoSEQ multiplex PCR using 35 Vbeta forward primers and 13 Jbeta reverse primers was used to amplify TCRbeta CDR3 regions.

A note on this clone: What this receptor recognizes is not known. No base-level quality is on record; no much larger clone is a single base apart.

What the time point label conveys for this sample: 24 weeks on oral tofacitinib. This specimen's treatment or condition label, interpreted: oral pan-JAK inhibitor, 5-10 mg twice daily. Lesional scalp punch biopsies and peripheral blood were obtained from alopecia areata patients. PBMCs were separated by density centrifugation and stained for CD3, CD4 and CD8, after which CD4+ and CD8+ T cells were sorted on a FACSAria. Results and caveats for the whole study, not just this receptor: Compared with normal scalp, lesional scalp, particularly in alopecia totalis/universalis, had higher clonality and more expanded CD8+ clones, which suggests antigenic drive. Because the treated cohort was small and had only one nonresponder, larger studies are needed to examine links between baseline CD8+ expansion and response. Shared TCR sequences between patients were less evident than in mice, which may be partly attributable to HLA diversity in the patient population. Scalp TCR repertoire analysis is complicated because resident alphabeta T cells in normal human skin are also sequenced, whereas mouse skin is dominated by gammadelta T cells. During tofacitinib treatment, many expanded lesional clones stuck around in both scalp and blood, and this persistence may partly explain why relapse happens after treatment is stopped. With tofacitinib, both scalp clonality and the number of expanded CD8+ clones among the top 100 scalp clones went down significantly.

V is reduced by 1 base and J by 2 bases, leaving a spacing of 9 bases between them. Inclusive of the bounding cysteine and phenylalanine, the CDR3 is 14 residues long. The retained sequence is limited to the CDR3, 42 bases, with the frame set at the first base. CDR1 and CDR2 are drawn from the germline V gene: SGHTS, YDEGEE. The library came from the immunoSEQ multiplex PCR assay. RNA was extracted from all samples and reverse transcribed into cDNA as template for TCR sequencing. First-strand cDNA was synthesized with SuperScript III using a 2:1 mix of oligo-dT and random hexamers. Amplification bias was assessed with a synthetic immune receptor repertoire, and residual bias was removed computationally. Per the original workflow: Raw reads were preprocessed to remove errors, and CDR3 was defined by IMGT conventions from the conserved cysteine to phenylalanine. Clonality was calculated as 1 minus Shannon entropy normalized by log2 of the number of productive unique TCRs. Scalp TCRbeta sequences were cross-referenced with sorted blood CD4 and CD8 repertoires so that the CD4 or CD8 identity of scalp clones could be inferred. The table was pulled from immuneACCESS by TCRdb, which kept in-frame rearrangements only. Such tables lose some clones; where checked, under half of the loss comes from unresolved V genes, and the rest has no known cause. The V and J calls and clone size were taken over from that table, and D and trimming were inferred from the DNA. Counted in this sample were 190,000 or so clones; roughly 50% of them appeared once. The ten most abundant clones make up 4.5% to 6% of the sample.

The specimen comprised CD4+ T cells sorted from blood, sampled at week 24, from a patient treated with tofacitinib. Recombination joined TRBV5-8 with TRBJ2-5; the D gene remains uncertain. This TCR was sampled from a human donor with alopecia areata. The DNA is as follows: TGTGCCAGCAGCTTGTGGCAGACTCAAGAGACCCAGTACTTC. Its protein reads: CASSLWQTQETQYF. When the CDR3 is completed using the reference TRBV5-8 and TRBJ2-5 genes on either side, the full variable domain is EAGVTQSPTHLIKTRGQQATLRCSPISGHTSVYWYQQALGLGLQFLLWYDEGEERNRGNFPPRFSGRQFPNYSSELNVNALELEDSALYLCASSLWQTQETQYFGPGTRLLVL.